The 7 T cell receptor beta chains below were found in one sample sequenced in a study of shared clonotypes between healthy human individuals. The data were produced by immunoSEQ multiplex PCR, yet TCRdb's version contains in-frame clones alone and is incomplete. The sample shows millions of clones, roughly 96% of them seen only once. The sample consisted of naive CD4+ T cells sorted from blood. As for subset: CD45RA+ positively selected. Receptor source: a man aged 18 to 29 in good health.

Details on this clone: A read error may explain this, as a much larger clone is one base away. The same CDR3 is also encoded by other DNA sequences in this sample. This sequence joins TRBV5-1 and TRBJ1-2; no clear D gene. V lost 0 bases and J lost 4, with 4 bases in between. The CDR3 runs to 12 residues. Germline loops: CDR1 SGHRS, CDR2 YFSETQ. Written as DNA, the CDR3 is TGCGCCAGCAGCTTGGATGGCTATGGCTACACCTTC. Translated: CASSLDGYGYTF.

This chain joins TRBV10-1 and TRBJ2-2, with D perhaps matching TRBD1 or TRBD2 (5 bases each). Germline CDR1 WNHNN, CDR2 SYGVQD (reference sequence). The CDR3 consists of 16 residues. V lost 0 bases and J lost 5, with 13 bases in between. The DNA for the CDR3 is TGCGCCAGCAGTGAGTCGAAGAGTGGGGGTACCGGGGAGCTGTTTTTT. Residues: CASSESKSGGTGELFF.

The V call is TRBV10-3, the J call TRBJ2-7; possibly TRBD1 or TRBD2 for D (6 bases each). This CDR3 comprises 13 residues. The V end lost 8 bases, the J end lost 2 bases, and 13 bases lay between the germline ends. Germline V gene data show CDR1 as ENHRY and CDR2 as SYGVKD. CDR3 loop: CAIGTGAPYEQYF. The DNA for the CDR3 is TGTGCCATCGGGACGGGGGCCCCCTACGAGCAGTACTTC.

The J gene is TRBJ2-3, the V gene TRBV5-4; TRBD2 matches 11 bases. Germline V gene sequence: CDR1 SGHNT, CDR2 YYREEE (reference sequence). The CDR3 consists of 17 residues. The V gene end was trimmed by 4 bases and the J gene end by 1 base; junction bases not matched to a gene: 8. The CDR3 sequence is CASSQVAGGPGTDTQYF. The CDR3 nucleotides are TGTGCCAGCAGCCAAGTAGCGGGGGGGCCGGGCACAGATACGCAGTATTTT.

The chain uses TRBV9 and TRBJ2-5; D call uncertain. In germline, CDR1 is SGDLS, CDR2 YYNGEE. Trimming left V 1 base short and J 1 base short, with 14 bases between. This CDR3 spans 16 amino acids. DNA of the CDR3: TGTGCCAGCAGCGTATCCCCCCTACCTTCCCAAGAGACCCAGTACTTC. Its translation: CASSVSPLPSQETQYF.

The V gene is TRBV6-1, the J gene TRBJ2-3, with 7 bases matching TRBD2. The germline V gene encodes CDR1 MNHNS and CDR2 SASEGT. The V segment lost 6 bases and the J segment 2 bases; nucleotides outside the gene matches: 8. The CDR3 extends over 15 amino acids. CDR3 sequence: CASSPNGRTTDTQYF. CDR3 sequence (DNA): TGTGCCAGCAGCCCTAACGGGAGGACCACAGATACGCAGTATTTT.

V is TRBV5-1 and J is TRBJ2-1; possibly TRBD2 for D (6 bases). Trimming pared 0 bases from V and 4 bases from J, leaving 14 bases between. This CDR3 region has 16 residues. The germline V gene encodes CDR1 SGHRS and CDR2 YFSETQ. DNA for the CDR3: TGCGCCAGCAGCTTGGCCGCGGGAAGCCCTTACAATGAGCAGTTCTTC. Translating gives CASSLAAGSPYNEQFF.